A selection of T cell receptor beta chains follows, all from one sample in a study of shared clonotypes between healthy human individuals. Profiling relied on immunoSEQ multiplex PCR, and the TCRdb table lists in-frame clones only, not all of them. The table lists about 2.4 million clones, roughly 93% of them singletons. The sequenced sample was naive CD4+ T cells from PBMCs. Every receptor here comes from a man between 18 and 35 years old in good health. Some clones in this sample may be carry-over from other donors' samples. CDR3s include the opening cysteine and the closing phenylalanine or tryptophan. D genes are given only for firm matches. Clone size is not always given. Where it is, it says once, few, many or a class for expanded clones.

V gene	CDR3 length	D gene	clone size	J gene	CDR3 protein	CDR3 DNA
TRBV7-9	15	-	-	TRBJ2-5	CASSFRRGGGETQYF	TGTGCCAGCAGCTTCCGAAGGGGCGGTGGAGAGACCCAGTACTTC
TRBV28	14	-	-	TRBJ1-5	CASSLHPSNQPQHF	TGTGCCAGCAGTTTACACCCTAGCAATCAGCCCCAGCATTTT
TRBV5-6	13	-	-	TRBJ2-5	CASSLDRKMTQYF	TGTGCCAGCAGCTTGGATAGGAAGATGACCCAGTACTTC
TRBV30	11	-	-	TRBJ1-2	CAWSAPRGYTF	TGTGCCTGGAGTGCCCCGCGGGGCTACACCTTC
TRBV19	14	-	-	TRBJ1-1	CASSIEGDGTEAFF	TGTGCCAGTAGTATTGAGGGCGATGGGACTGAAGCTTTCTTT
TRBV2	12	-	-	TRBJ1-2	CASRGIVYGYTF	TGTGCCAGCAGAGGTATAGTCTATGGCTACACCTTC
TRBV14	16	-	-	TRBJ1-5	CASSQGGGRYNQPQHF	TGTGCCAGCAGCCAAGGCGGGGGGAGGTACAATCAGCCCCAGCATTTT
TRBV30	11	-	few	TRBJ1-1	CAWSSGVAAFF	TGTGCCTGGAGTTCAGGGGTAGCGGCTTTCTTT
TRBV28	14	-	-	TRBJ1-4	CASSEEVANEKLFF	TGTGCCAGCTCCGAGGAGGTGGCTAATGAAAAACTGTTTTTT
TRBV18	12	-	few	TRBJ2-5	CASSPPGETQYF	TGTGCCAGCTCACCACCTGGGGAGACCCAGTACTTC
TRBV7-3	15	-	-	TRBJ2-3	CASSRGAGSTDTQYF	TGTGCCAGCAGCCGAGGGGCGGGAAGCACAGATACGCAGTATTTT
TRBV29-1	13	TRBD1	-	TRBJ1-2	CSVEVGQNYGYTF	TGCAGCGTTGAAGTGGGACAGAACTATGGCTACACCTTC
TRBV7-2	13	-	-	TRBJ2-3	CASSWGSGDTQYF	TGTGCCAGCAGCTGGGGCTCGGGAGATACGCAGTATTTT
TRBV7-2	14	TRBD1	-	TRBJ1-2	CASSLEGGGHGYTF	TGTGCCAGCAGCTTAGAGGGAGGGGGCCACGGCTACACCTTC
TRBV2	15	-	-	TRBJ1-5	CASSGGMGSNQPQHF	TGTGCCAGCAGTGGGGGAATGGGTAGCAATCAGCCCCAGCATTTT
TRBV5-6	14	TRBD1	-	TRBJ2-3	CASRPTGVGDTQYF	TGTGCCAGCAGACCGACAGGGGTCGGGGATACGCAGTATTTT
TRBV4-1	16	TRBD2	-	TRBJ2-3	CASSRTGTKGTDTQYF	TGCGCCAGCAGCCGAACCGGGACTAAAGGCACAGATACGCAGTATTTT
TRBV6-1	14	TRBD2	-	TRBJ2-1	CAGEGLAGGIEQFF	TGTGCCGGCGAGGGACTAGCGGGAGGTATTGAGCAGTTCTTC
TRBV6-6	13	TRBD2	-	TRBJ2-7	CASSERRLREGYF	TGTGCCAGCAGCGAACGGAGATTGCGGGAGGGATACTTC
TRBV27	13	-	-	TRBJ1-2	CASSLGGPYGYTF	TGTGCCAGCAGTTTGGGAGGCCCCTATGGCTACACCTTC
TRBV19	15	-	-	TRBJ2-7	CASSIRSGVGYEQYF	TGTGCCAGTAGTATTCGTTCGGGGGTTGGGTACGAGCAGTACTTC
TRBV12-5	14	TRBD2	-	TRBJ2-3	CASAAGGSTDTQYF	TGTGCTAGTGCAGCGGGAGGGAGCACAGATACGCAGTATTTT
TRBV6-1	11	-	-	TRBJ1-1	CASSYMARAFF	TGTGCCAGCAGTTACATGGCAAGAGCTTTCTTT
TRBV5-1	16	TRBD1	-	TRBJ2-3	CASSPRTGNPTDTQYF	TGCGCCAGCAGCCCCAGGACAGGGAACCCCACAGATACGCAGTATTTT
TRBV5-3	14	-	once	TRBJ2-5	CARSAVAPQETQYF	TGTGCCAGAAGCGCTGTGGCACCCCAAGAGACCCAGTACTTC
TRBV14	16	TRBD1	-	TRBJ1-3	CASSQWTGVIGNTIYF	TGTGCCAGCAGCCAATGGACAGGAGTAATTGGAAACACCATATATTTT
TRBV28	14	TRBD1	-	TRBJ1-1	CASSSTGGVTEAFF	TGTGCCAGCAGTTCAACAGGGGGCGTCACTGAAGCTTTCTTT
TRBV18	14	-	-	TRBJ2-7	CASSPSPISYEQYF	TGTGCCAGCTCACCCTCTCCCATCTCCTACGAGCAGTACTTC
TRBV6-5	14	-	-	TRBJ1-1	CASSFSQGSTEAFF	TGTGCCAGCAGCTTTTCTCAGGGTTCGACTGAAGCTTTCTTT
TRBV9	14	TRBD1	-	TRBJ2-5	CASSPHGTGETQYF	TGTGCCAGCAGCCCTCATGGGACAGGAGAGACCCAGTACTTC
TRBV6-5	13	TRBD1	-	TRBJ2-1	CASRRTGGEEQFF	TGTGCCAGCAGACGGACAGGGGGCGAAGAGCAGTTCTTC
TRBV7-8	15	-	once	TRBJ2-3	CASIPGRLSTDTQYF	TGTGCCAGCATTCCGGGACGCCTGAGCACAGATACGCAGTATTTT
TRBV27	16	-	-	TRBJ2-2	CASSFSLGGNTGELFF	TGTGCCAGCAGTTTTTCGTTAGGGGGGAACACCGGGGAGCTGTTTTTT
TRBV12-5	17	-	-	TRBJ1-1	CASGSSTTGAINTEAFF	TGTGCTAGTGGTTCCTCCACCACAGGAGCAATTAACACTGAAGCTTTCTTT
TRBV28	15	-	once	TRBJ2-7	CASSFSPQRAYEQYF	TGTGCCAGCAGTTTCTCTCCCCAAAGGGCCTACGAGCAGTACTTC
TRBV10-1	16	TRBD2	-	TRBJ2-3	CASSDKGGSETDTQYF	TGCGCCAGCAGTGACAAAGGCGGGAGCGAAACAGATACGCAGTATTTT
TRBV5-1	15	-	-	TRBJ2-3	CASNTGALSTDTQYF	TGCGCCAGCAATACGGGGGCTCTCTCCACAGATACGCAGTATTTT
TRBV6-4	16	TRBD1	-	TRBJ2-1	CASSITGGATYNEQFF	TGTGCCAGCAGTATCACAGGGGGCGCAACCTACAATGAGCAGTTCTTC
TRBV4-1	14	TRBD1	-	TRBJ2-7	CASSLRTGYYEQYF	TGCGCCAGCAGCCTCCGGACAGGGTACTACGAGCAGTACTTC
TRBV5-1	14	TRBD1	-	TRBJ2-5	CASSRIDREETQYF	TGCGCCAGCAGCCGGATAGACAGGGAAGAGACCCAGTACTTC
TRBV29-1	11	-	-	TRBJ2-3	CSVAPGDTQYF	TGCAGCGTTGCCCCAGGAGATACGCAGTATTTT
TRBV18	17	-	-	TRBJ2-3	CASSPELLSGVRNTQYF	TGTGCCAGCTCACCCGAGCTACTATCGGGAGTGAGGAATACGCAGTATTTT
TRBV5-6	15	TRBD2	-	TRBJ2-7	CASSSASGDSYEQYF	TGTGCCAGCAGCTCAGCTAGCGGGGATTCCTACGAGCAGTACTTC